One and the same sample provided the 26 T cell receptor beta chains below, sequenced in a study of blood T cell repertoires in COVID-19. The protocol was immunoSEQ multiplex PCR, while the TCRdb copy is restricted to in-frame clones and leaves out a portion. The sample lists 150,000 to 200,000 clones; approximately 79% were seen once. Specimen: peripheral blood. The receptors come from a woman older than 75 with acute or convalescent COVID-19.

The CDR3 region has the DNA TGTGCCAGAAGCTTAGGGGCAGGTGGGCATGGAAACACCATATATTTT. Translated: CARSLGAGGHGNTIYF. The chain joins TRBV5-3 to TRBJ1-3, with D tentatively TRBD1 (5 bases). TRBV5-3 is an ORF, with its function uncertain. The CDR3 has 16 residues. V lost 2 bases and J 3 bases, leaving 15 bases between the germline ends.

The V gene is TRBV11-2, the J gene TRBJ2-5; 7 bases map to TRBD1. There are 14 residues in the CDR3. From germline, CDR1 is SGHAT and CDR2 FQNNGV. The V and J ends lost 5 bases and 2 bases, in that order; junction bases with no gene match: 5. In nucleotides, the CDR3 is TGTGCCAGCAGCCCCCGGACAGGACAAGAGACCCAGTACTTC. It translates to CASSPRTGQETQYF.

J is TRBJ2-5 and V is TRBV24-1, with 15 bases matching TRBD2. Germline CDR1 reads KGHDR; CDR2 reads SFDVKD. CDR3 length: 17 amino acids. V shed 9 bases and J 4 bases; nucleotides not matched to a gene: 11. The CDR3 loop is CATATGGLAGGGETQYF. CDR3 nucleotides: TGTGCCACCGCTACCGGGGGACTAGCGGGAGGAGGAGAGACCCAGTACTTC.

This clone showed up just once. The V gene is TRBV19, the J gene TRBJ1-5; the match to TRBD1 covers 9 bases. V gave up 5 bases and J gave up 4 bases; unmatched junction bases: 6. The germline V gene has CDR1 LNHDA and CDR2 SQIVND (reference sequence). CDR3 length equals 15 residues. The CDR3 DNA reads as TGTGCCAGTAGTTCCGGGACAGGGAATAATCAGCCCCAGCATTTT. Protein product: CASSSGTGNNQPQHF.

The chain combines TRBV6-5 with TRBJ2-7, with TRBD2 identical over 7 bases. The CDR3 is 14 residues long. Unmatched junction bases numbered 2, after V lost 0 bases and J lost 3 bases. Per the germline V gene, CDR1 is MNHEY and CDR2 is SVGAGI. CDR3 sequence (DNA): TGTGCCAGCAGTTACTCTGCGGGGGTCTACGAGCAGTACTTC. This codes for CASSYSAGVYEQYF.

The rearrangement joins TRBV5-8 to TRBJ2-1, with D possibly TRBD2 on 6 matching bases. V lost 7 bases, J lost 4 bases, and 18 bases lay in between. Germline V gene sequence: CDR1 SGHTS, CDR2 YDEGEE. This CDR3 is 15 amino acids long. This chain's CDR3 is CASSPGTGIYNEQFF. In DNA form, the CDR3 reads TGTGCCAGCTCTCCCGGGACTGGCATTTACAATGAGCAGTTCTTC.

The chain is built from TRBV24-1 and TRBJ2-1; 11 positions match TRBD2. The CDR3 is made up of 13 amino acids. In germline, CDR1 is KGHDR, CDR2 SFDVKD. V was pared by 4 bases and J by 16 bases, with 8 bases of the junction left unmatched. CDR3: CATSDGHSGRAFF. The CDR3, as DNA: TGTGCCACCAGTGACGGTCATAGCGGGAGGGCATTCTTC.

This clone has more than one count but fewer than ten. The chain employs TRBV6-5 and TRBJ2-1; 7 nucleotides align to TRBD2. The V gene end was trimmed by 7 bases and the J gene end by 2 bases; junction bases not matched to a gene: 8. Germline CDR1 and CDR2: MNHEY and SVGAGI. This CDR3 comprises 15 residues. CDR3: CASIPGLQTYNEQFF. The CDR3 DNA is TGTGCCAGCATTCCGGGACTACAAACCTACAATGAGCAGTTCTTC.

This clone was found a few times. V is TRBV5-1 and J is TRBJ2-7; 8 nucleotides agree with TRBD1. The V segment lost 3 bases and the J segment 0 bases; nucleotides outside the gene matches: 5. The germline gives CDR1 SGHRS, CDR2 YFSETQ. This CDR3 comprises 15 residues. The CDR3 spells CASSSMTGVSYEQYF. The CDR3 DNA reads as TGCGCCAGCAGCTCCATGACAGGGGTCTCCTACGAGCAGTACTTC.

This chain links TRBV6-5 with TRBJ1-5; the D is unclear. The CDR3 length is 13 residues. V dropped 0 bases and J dropped 4 bases, with 4 bases sitting between them. Germline CDR1 MNHEY, CDR2 SVGAGI. The CDR3 DNA sequence: TGTGCCAGCAGTTACTCGAGGAATCAGCCCCAGCATTTT. This sequence encodes CASSYSRNQPQHF.

This rearrangement joins TRBV2 to TRBJ2-1, with TRBD2 matching 7 bases. Germline V gene sequence: CDR1 SNHLY, CDR2 FYNNEI. The CDR3 extends over 14 amino acids. Trimming removed 7 bases from V and 4 bases from J; junction bases left unmatched: 7. The CDR3 reads CASKGGSTYNEQFF. CDR3 DNA sequence: TGTGCCAGCAAGGGCGGGAGTACTTACAATGAGCAGTTCTTC.

The rearrangement links TRBV7-8 to TRBJ2-1, with D uncertain. There are 13 residues in the CDR3. Germline CDR1 reads SGHVS; CDR2 reads FQNEAQ. V lost 2 bases and J lost 10, with 12 bases in between. In nucleotides, the CDR3 is TGTGCCAGCAGCTTAAACAATGCTAGGGAGCAGTTCTTC. Encoded protein: CASSLNNAREQFF. Supplemented by reference TRBV7-8 and TRBJ2-1, the full variable domain reads GAGVSQSPRYKVAKRGQDVALRCDPISGHVSLFWYQQALGQGPEFLTYFQNEAQLDKSGLPSDRFFAERPEGSVSTLKIQRTQQEDSAVYLCASSLNNAREQFFGPGTRLTVL.

V is TRBV7-8 and J is TRBJ2-5; D is ambiguous. CDR3 length: 13 amino acids. The germline V gene has CDR1 SGHVS and CDR2 FQNEAQ. Between the trimmed V and J ends, which lost 5 bases and 0 bases, there was a span of 7 bases. The CDR3, as DNA: TGTGCCAGCAGCCTACTGTACCAAGAGACCCAGTACTTC. Its translation: CASSLLYQETQYF.

This clone was counted only a few times. The rearrangement uses TRBV6-2 or TRBV6-3 and TRBJ1-2, with D hard to call. Trimming took 5 bases from V and 9 from J, leaving 13 bases between them. CDR1 is MNHEY, CDR2 SVGEGT, per germline. This CDR3 spans 12 amino acids. CDR3 DNA sequence: TGTGCCAGCAGTACCTCCGGGAGGAGCTACACCTTC. Translated, it gives CASSTSGRSYTF.

The chain uses TRBV10-2 and TRBJ1-1, with a possible D match to TRBD1 (5 bases). Trimming removed 4 bases at V and 5 bases at J, with 14 bases between. This CDR3 comprises 14 residues. Germline values: CDR1 WSHSY, CDR2 SAAADI. The CDR3 is CASSVVQGLTEAFF. CDR3 DNA: TGCGCCAGCAGTGTGGTCCAGGGCCTAACTGAAGCTTTCTTT.

V is TRBV19 and J is TRBJ1-5, with D perhaps TRBD1 (5 bases). The CDR3 covers 19 residues. V lost 3 bases to trimming and J lost 1 base, with 22 bases between them. Germline CDR1 and CDR2: LNHDA and SQIVND (reference sequence). The CDR3 loop reads CASSIVLDKPYGSNQPQHF. The CDR3, as DNA: TGTGCCAGTAGTATTGTTCTGGACAAGCCTTATGGCAGCAATCAGCCCCAGCATTTT.

The chain couples TRBV5-5 to TRBJ1-4; D remains ambiguous. The germline V gene has CDR1 SGHKS and CDR2 YYEKEE (reference sequence). The CDR3 extends over 15 amino acids. V gave up 4 bases and J gave up 0 bases, with 10 bases separating them. Here the CDR3 reads CASSPGLATNEKLFF. The CDR3 region has the DNA TGTGCCAGCAGCCCAGGACTAGCAACTAATGAAAAACTGTTTTTT.

The chain couples TRBV11-3 to TRBJ1-1; D is uncertain. Germline V lookup: CDR1 SGHNT, CDR2 YENEEA. Between the trimmed V and J ends, which lost 5 bases and 4 bases, there was a span of 14 bases. This CDR3 spans 14 amino acids. This chain's CDR3 is CASSPERIFTEAFF. The CDR3 DNA reads TGTGCCAGCAGCCCAGAGAGGATATTCACTGAAGCTTTCTTT.

This clone was detected only a few times. The J gene is TRBJ1-2, the V gene TRBV9; a possible D gene is TRBD1 (6 bases). The CDR3 length is 16 residues. Germline-derived CDR1 and CDR2 are SGDLS and YYNGEE. With 0 bases removed from V and 0 bases from J, the gap between germline ends came to 12 bases. CDR3 bases: TGTGCCAGCAGCGTAGGAGGGGGAACTACTAACTATGGCTACACCTTC. It is translated as CASSVGGGTTNYGYTF.

The chain is built from TRBV19 and TRBJ1-6; D gene unclear. The CDR3 consists of 14 residues. Per germline, CDR1 LNHDA and CDR2 SQIVND (reference sequence). The CDR3 DNA sequence: TGTGCTACAATGCCCGCCAGATCTAATTCACCCCTCCACTTT. It specifies CATMPARSNSPLHF.

J is TRBJ1-2 and V is TRBV4-2; TRBD1 aligns across 8 bases. There are 17 residues in the CDR3. CDR1 and CDR2 (germline): LGHNA, YNFKEQ. Unmatched junction bases numbered 14, after V lost 1 base and J lost 7 bases. The CDR3 coding sequence is TGTGCCAGCAGCCAAGCGAGTAGAGCAGGGGGCGGGGGTGGCTACACCTTC. Translation: CASSQASRAGGGGGYTF.

This clone was observed a few times. The V and J genes are TRBV6-5 and TRBJ2-3, with unresolved D. CDR3 length: 15 residues. The germline V gene encodes CDR1 MNHEY and CDR2 SVGAGI. The germline V and J ends were trimmed by 4 bases and 0 bases, with 11 bases remaining between them. In DNA, the CDR3 is TGTGCCAGCAGTTCGACTGGTGATAGCACAGATACGCAGTATTTT. It is translated as CASSSTGDSTDTQYF.

V usage is TRBV6-5 and J usage is TRBJ2-1; 14 nucleotides agree with TRBD2. CDR1 MNHEY and CDR2 SVGAGI come from the germline V gene. The CDR3 has 15 amino acids. The V segment lost 5 bases and the J segment 4 bases; nucleotides outside the gene matches: 1. CDR3 in amino acids: CASSRLAGGYNEQFF. The CDR3 DNA reads as TGTGCCAGCAGTAGACTAGCGGGAGGGTACAATGAGCAGTTCTTC.

The chain has TRBV2 and TRBJ1-5; 7 bases match TRBD1. The CDR3 is made up of 14 amino acids. From germline, CDR1 is SNHLY and CDR2 FYNNEI. The V gene end was trimmed by 6 bases and the J gene end by 7 bases; junction bases not matched to a gene: 9. The CDR3 protein is CASRRDSQGQPQHF. CDR3 bases: TGTGCCAGCAGGAGGGACAGCCAAGGGCAGCCCCAGCATTTT. The complete variable domain, with remaining parts taken from reference TRBV2 and TRBJ1-5, reads EPEVTQTPSHQVTQMGQEVILRCVPISNHLYFYWYRQILGQKVEFLVSFYNNEISEKSEIFDDQFSVERPDGSNFTLKIRSTKLEDSAMYFCASRRDSQGQPQHFGDGTRLSIL.

This chain links TRBV19 with TRBJ2-7; D ambiguous. The CDR3 runs to 14 residues. Looked up from germline, CDR1 is LNHDA and CDR2 is SQIVND (reference sequence). V was clipped by 9 bases and J by 5 bases, with 20 bases between them. The CDR3 sequence is CASSDQAGVHEQYF. DNA for the CDR3: TGTGCCAGCTCAGATCAGGCTGGCGTGCACGAGCAGTACTTC.

The chain links TRBV24-1 to TRBJ2-2; D is perhaps TRBD1 (6 bases). The V gene's germline CDR1 is KGHDR and CDR2 SFDVKD. This CDR3 is 15 amino acids long. Trimming took 9 bases from V and 0 from J, leaving 13 bases between them. The chain's CDR3 is CATGPGHANTGELFF. The CDR3 DNA reads as TGTGCCACCGGACCGGGACACGCGAACACCGGGGAGCTGTTTTTT.